This TCR beta chain was found in a study of blood T cell repertoires in COVID-19 (dated by TCRdb to the early 2020s). Background for the entire study: The collaborator samples originated in the United States, Italy and Spain and spanned the acute and convalescent phases of COVID-19. The prospective study material was composed of cDNA or gDNA derived from T cells, B-cell-depleted T cells, or PBMCs. Deeply sampled blood TCRbeta repertoires from subjects exposed to, actively infected with, or recovered from COVID-19 were included in the dataset. The repertoires were released in a freely available public database intended as a resource for research on the immune response to SARS-CoV-2. Samples were obtained from the ongoing ImmuneRACE study (first 160 participants) and from about 1,300 subjects provided by 6 global collaborators. Nearly every sample came with metadata listing a de-identified subject ID, COVID-19 status, age in years and sex. Where available, HLA class I and class II types were taken from metadata supplied by the sample provider and were not determined by assay-based typing. Study-wide conclusions, independent of this receptor: The amount of clinical and demographic metadata varied by source and participant and was provided uncurated.

Concerning this clone: Its antigen is unknown. No quality values exist for individual bases; no much larger clone is one base distant.

Whole blood was collected in K2EDTA tubes by collaborating institutions according to the institutions' own protocols. Collaborator samples were shipped for TCRbeta analysis as frozen whole blood, isolated PBMCs, or DNA extracted from either sample type. Trimming costs V 2 bases and J 13 bases, and their ends lie 21 bases apart. From the cysteine up to the phenylalanine, the CDR3 has a length of 15 residues. Only the CDR3 DNA is retained, 45 bases long and in frame from the first base. The germline V gene (reference sequence) sets CDR1 to MNHEY and CDR2 to SMNVEV. The immunoSEQ Assay, a bias-controlled multiplex PCR, was used to amplify TCRbeta CDR3 regions from genomic DNA. The authors processed their data as follows. Nucleated cell counts per sample were estimated from amplification of reference gene primers within the assay. To quantify the absolute abundance of each unique TCRbeta CDR3 rearrangement, sequence reads were collapsed and filtered. Productive Simpson clonality was computed per sample as the square root of Simpson's diversity index over productive rearrangements. TCRdb carries this immuneACCESS record with in-frame sequences only. Its versions omit some clonotypes, under half of them owing to an unresolved V gene in the studies checked, with the rest unexplained. V and J calls and clone size are those listed in that table; D and trimming were worked out from the DNA. This sample lists about 60,000 clones; more than 60% were detected once. Less than 10% of the sample is taken by the ten largest.

Material for sequencing was peripheral blood. This TCR was sampled from a human donor in a cohort sampled during active COVID-19. This chain is built from TRBV27 and TRBJ2-1; TRBD2 might be the D gene, on 6 matching bases. The CDR3 sequence is CASSLLPAGLGIQFF. The nucleotides read TGTGCCAGCAGTTTACTGCCCGCGGGGCTAGGTATTCAGTTCTTC.